This TCR beta chain was found in a study of blood T cells in healthy people across ages. Overall study: Per every two T cells, about one barcoded beta molecule was captured by template switching.

Combining a sample-barcoded 5' primer with a J-beta primer mix, a second PCR ran for roughly 7 to 12 cycles. One entry per CDR3 protein results from TCRdb running MiXCR on the 5' RACE reads. Among some 1 million distinct CDR3 sequences listed, over 35% were seen once. Donors each provided around 10 milliliters of peripheral blood. Sequencing was performed on blood. The receptor was isolated from a woman in her sixties or seventies in good health.

The CDR3 is CASSPLPGRENQETQYF. CDR3 bases: TGTGCCAGCTCACCCTTACCTGGGCGGGAGAACCAAGAGACCCAGTACTTC. The chain recombines TRBV18 with TRBJ2-5, with 7 bases that match TRBD2. Looked up from germline, CDR1 is KGHSH and CDR2 is LQKENI. The CDR3 length is 17 residues. Trimming took 3 bases from V and 0 from J; bases not matched to a gene: 10. Variable domain in full (rest from reference TRBV18 and TRBJ2-5): NAGVMQNPRHLVRRRGQEARLRCSPMKGHSHVYWYRQLPEEGLKFMVYLQKENIIDESGMPKERFSAEFPKEGPSILRIQQVVRGDSAAYFCASSPLPGRENQETQYFGPGTRLLVL.